This T cell receptor (beta chain) stems from a study of lymphopenia after photon versus proton radiotherapy. In regard to this clone: What it binds is not known.

Trimming stripped 4 bases from V and 2 bases from J, with 13 bases between. The CDR3 consists of 15 residues. Germline-derived CDR1 and CDR2 are MRHNA and SNTAGT. The protocol was immunoSEQ multiplex PCR, while the TCRdb copy is restricted to in-frame clones and leaves out a portion. This sample has some 15,000 clones, with 70% to 90% found just once. Study-wide findings and caveats: Oligoclonal CD8+ Temra expansion after nadir drove photon patients' diversity drop.

The TCR was taken from a woman in her fifties or sixties with cholangiocarcinoma. Some clones in this sample may be carry-over from other donors' samples. The rearrangement uses TRBV6-4 and TRBJ2-3, with D unresolved. The sequenced sample was peripheral blood, obtained from a patient treated with proton-based radiotherapy. The CDR3 sequence is CASSAQVGTTDTQYF. The CDR3 region has the DNA TGTGCCAGCAGTGCTCAGGTGGGCACCACAGATACGCAGTATTTT.